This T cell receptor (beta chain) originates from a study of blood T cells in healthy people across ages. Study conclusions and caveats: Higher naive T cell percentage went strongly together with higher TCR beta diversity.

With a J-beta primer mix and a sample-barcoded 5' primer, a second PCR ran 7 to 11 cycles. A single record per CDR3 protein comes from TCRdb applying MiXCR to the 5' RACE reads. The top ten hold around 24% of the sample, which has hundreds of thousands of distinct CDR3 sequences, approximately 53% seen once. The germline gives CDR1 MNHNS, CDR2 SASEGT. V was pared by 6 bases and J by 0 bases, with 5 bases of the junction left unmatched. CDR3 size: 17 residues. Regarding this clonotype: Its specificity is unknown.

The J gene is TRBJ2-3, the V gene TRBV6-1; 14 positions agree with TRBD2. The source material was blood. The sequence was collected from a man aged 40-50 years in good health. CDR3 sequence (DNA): TGTGCCAGCAGAGGACTAGCGGGGGGCGGGAGCACAGATACGCAGTATTTT. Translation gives CASRGLAGGGSTDTQYF.